One and the same sample provided the 15 T cell receptor beta chains below, sequenced in a study of OX40 agonist ivuxolimab in advanced cancers. Some clones are missing from TCRdb's copy, which holds only in-frame ones; the method was immunoSEQ multiplex PCR. The table lists 100,000 or so clones, roughly 93% of them singletons. The specimen comprised CD4+ or CD8+ T cells sorted from blood, sampled in a trial of the OX40 agonist ivuxolimab. These receptors were obtained from an adult with an advanced solid tumor such as melanoma, head and neck, liver or kidney cancer.

V usage is TRBV28 and J usage is TRBJ2-3; tentative D call: TRBD2 (6 bases). Germline loops: CDR1 MDHEN, CDR2 SYDVKM. Trimming took off 7 bases at V and 3 bases at J, with 17 bases between the two ends. This CDR3 comprises 15 residues. CDR3 region: CASKFRDSLTDTQYF. The CDR3 DNA is TGTGCCAGCAAGTTCCGGGACTCCTTAACAGATACGCAGTATTTT.

The V gene is TRBV7-2, the J gene TRBJ1-5; D is perhaps TRBD1 (5 bases). The CDR3 totals 16 residues. V shed 0 bases and J shed 4 bases, with 13 bases lying between them. The germline gives CDR1 SGHTA, CDR2 FQGNSA. CDR3 bases: TGTGCCAGCAGCTTAGCCCCCCAGGGCTCGAATCAGCCCCAGCATTTT. Encoded protein: CASSLAPQGSNQPQHF.

The chain couples TRBV5-1 to TRBJ1-1; D perhaps matches TRBD1 (5 bases). The CDR3 totals 14 residues. Germline V CDR1 and CDR2: SGHRS, YFSETQ. V was clipped by 5 bases and J by 0 bases, with 11 bases between them. CDR3 sequence (DNA): TGCGCCAGCAGTGTCGGGGGGATGAACACTGAAGCTTTCTTT. It specifies CASSVGGMNTEAFF. Complete variable domain (other parts from reference TRBV5-1 and TRBJ1-1): KAGVTQTPRYLIKTRGQQVTLSCSPISGHRSVSWYQQTPGQGLQFLFEYFSETQRNKGNFPGRFSGRQFSNSRSEMNVSTLELGDSALYLCASSVGGMNTEAFFGQGTRLTVV.

The chain recombines TRBV25-1 with TRBJ2-1; 9 bases are shared with TRBD1. This CDR3 is built from 15 residues. The V gene end was trimmed by 5 bases and the J gene end by 6 bases; junction bases not matched to a gene: 8. The germline gives CDR1 MGHDK, CDR2 SYGVNS. The CDR3 protein is CASSPPGTGTNEQFF. The CDR3 region has the DNA TGTGCCAGCAGTCCCCCCGGGACAGGGACCAATGAGCAGTTCTTC.

The genes are TRBV6-6 and TRBJ2-7; D is unresolved. Deletions cut 7 bases from V and 5 bases from J, with 15 bases between. CDR3 length: 13 residues. CDR1 is MNHNY and CDR2 is SVGAGI in the germline V gene (reference sequence). The CDR3 loop is CASTPPGGHEQYF. The CDR3 DNA reads TGTGCCAGCACCCCCCCGGGTGGCCACGAGCAGTACTTC.

There are a few counts of this clone. Other DNA sequences in this specimen translate into the identical CDR3. This rearrangement joins TRBV7-2 to TRBJ1-1, with D unresolved. The CDR3 has 14 residues. The V end was cut by 5 bases, the J end by 1 base, with 11 bases between. In germline, CDR1 is SGHTA, CDR2 FQGNSA. CDR3 bases: TGTGCCAGCAGCCCGGGAGCGGCGAACACTGAAGCTTTCTTT. It specifies CASSPGAANTEAFF.

The chain carries TRBV7-2 and TRBJ2-7; no clear D. The V gene lost 5 bases and the J gene lost 2 bases, with 4 bases spanning the gap. This CDR3 has 11 amino acids. Germline V CDR1 and CDR2: SGHTA, FQGNSA. Here the CDR3 DNA reads TGTGCCAGCAGCGCCGCCTACGAGCAGTACTTC. The encoded protein is CASSAAYEQYF.

The CDR3 loop reads CASARGGIGSEAFF. CDR3 nucleotide sequence: TGTGCTAGTGCCAGAGGGGGCATCGGGTCTGAAGCTTTCTTT. The chain is built from TRBV12-5 and TRBJ1-1, with 7 bases that match TRBD1. This CDR3 has 14 amino acids. Germline V lookup: CDR1 LGHNT, CDR2 FRNRAP. With 7 bases clipped from V and 6 bases from J, the junction kept 11 bases outside the gene matches.

The chain uses TRBV30 and TRBJ1-1, with D possibly being TRBD1 (5 bases). Germline-derived CDR1 and CDR2 are GTSNPN and SVGIG (reference sequence). The CDR3 is made up of 12 amino acids. The V and J ends lost 0 bases and 8 bases respectively, with 10 bases between them. The CDR3 loop reads CAWSVQGVEAFF. Here the CDR3 DNA reads TGTGCCTGGAGTGTACAAGGGGTCGAAGCTTTCTTT. Filled out from reference TRBV30 and TRBJ1-1, the complete variable domain reads SQTIHQWPATLVQPVGSPLSLECTVEGTSNPNLYWYRQAAGRGLQLLFYSVGIGQISSEVPQNLSASRPQDRQFILSSKKLLLSDSGFYLCAWSVQGVEAFFGQGTRLTVV.

The chain couples TRBV18 to TRBJ2-1, with TRBD2 identical over 7 bases. V lost 1 base and J lost 1; bases outside the gene matches: 4. Germline CDR1 reads KGHSH; CDR2 reads LQKENI. The CDR3 runs 16 residues. The CDR3 is CASSPQGGSSYNEQFF. The CDR3 bases are TGTGCCAGCTCACCACAGGGCGGGAGTTCCTACAATGAGCAGTTCTTC.

Points on this clone: Other DNA sequences in the same sample also yield this CDR3. This sequence joins TRBV5-1 and TRBJ1-1, with 9 bases identical to TRBD1. This CDR3 has 14 amino acids. Germline CDR1 and CDR2: SGHRS and YFSETQ. J lost 1 base, V lost 4 bases, and 2 bases had no gene match. The CDR3 region is CASSPTGGNTEAFF. CDR3 coding DNA: TGCGCCAGCAGCCCGACAGGGGGGAACACTGAAGCTTTCTTT. Full variable domain (remainder filled in from reference TRBV5-1 and TRBJ1-1): KAGVTQTPRYLIKTRGQQVTLSCSPISGHRSVSWYQQTPGQGLQFLFEYFSETQRNKGNFPGRFSGRQFSNSRSEMNVSTLELGDSALYLCASSPTGGNTEAFFGQGTRLTVV.

The J gene is TRBJ2-5, the V gene TRBV18; 11 bases line up with TRBD2. Germline V lookup: CDR1 KGHSH, CDR2 LQKENI. This CDR3 contains 16 residues. V trimming: 3 bases; J trimming: 2 bases; junction bases outside the gene matches: 5. The CDR3 loop is CASSPRLAGLQETQYF. The CDR3 coding sequence is TGTGCCAGCTCACCTAGACTAGCGGGGCTTCAAGAGACCCAGTACTTC.

The rearrangement joins TRBV27 to TRBJ2-5; D gene ambiguous. V lost 3 bases to trimming and J lost 1 base, with 6 bases between them. Germline assignment: CDR1 MNHEY and CDR2 SMNVEV (reference sequence). The CDR3 consists of 13 residues. In DNA form, the CDR3 reads TGTGCCAGCAGTTTTCTTGCCCAAGAGACCCAGTACTTC. Translation gives CASSFLAQETQYF.

This chain joins TRBV5-1 and TRBJ2-1, with 7 bases lining up with TRBD1. V trimming: 4 bases; J trimming: 5 bases; junction bases outside the gene matches: 12. Germline-derived CDR1 and CDR2 are SGHRS and YFSETQ. CDR3 size: 16 residues. Written as DNA, the CDR3 is TGCGCCAGCAGCCCGCAGCCCGGACAGGTGAACAATGAGCAGTTCTTC. It translates to CASSPQPGQVNNEQFF.

The chain couples TRBV25-1 to TRBJ2-7; 7 nucleotides align to TRBD2. The CDR3 extends over 15 amino acids. V shed 5 bases and J 3 bases; nucleotides not matched to a gene: 10. The germline CDR1 and CDR2 sequences are MGHDK and SYGVNS. The CDR3 is CASSSHLAGDYEQYF. The CDR3, as DNA: TGTGCCAGCAGTTCCCATTTAGCGGGCGACTACGAGCAGTACTTC.